The 32 T cell receptor beta chains presented below share a single source sample, sequenced in a study of blood T cell repertoires in COVID-19. Clones were read by immunoSEQ multiplex PCR, and TCRdb kept only the in-frame ones, dropping some. Here the sample spans fewer than 300,000 clones, about 80% being singletons. The sequencing input was peripheral blood. The source of these receptors is a human donor in a cohort sampled during active COVID-19.

V is TRBV7-9 and J is TRBJ1-2; 9 bases are a match to TRBD1. J was trimmed by 3 bases and V by 5 bases; bases with no gene match: 7. Germline V gives CDR1 SEHNR, CDR2 FQNEAQ (reference sequence). This CDR3 contains 15 residues. CDR3: CASSPGDRAYYGYTF. The CDR3 nucleotides read TGTGCCAGCAGCCCGGGGGACAGGGCCTACTATGGCTACACCTTC.

Only one count was recorded for this clone. The CDR3: CASSVTGTGGGNTIYF. The CDR3 DNA reads TGCGCCAGCAGCGTGACCGGGACAGGGGGAGGAAACACCATATATTTT. The chain couples TRBV5-1 to TRBJ1-3, with 11 bases lining up with TRBD1. In germline, CDR1 is SGHRS, CDR2 YFSETQ. The CDR3 runs 16 residues. The ends lost 4 bases at V and 4 bases at J; junction bases unmatched: 7.

This chain links TRBV3-1 (or the pseudogene TRBV3-2) with TRBJ1-1; the D is unclear. V lost 6 bases to trimming and J lost 1 base, with 12 bases between them. CDR1 and CDR2 from the germline V gene are LGHDT and YNNKEL (reference sequence). The CDR3 runs to 14 residues. CDR3 sequence reads: CASRVLAGNTEAFF. Here the CDR3 DNA reads TGTGCCAGCAGGGTTTTGGCAGGGAACACTGAAGCTTTCTTT.

V usage is TRBV3-1 (or the pseudogene TRBV3-2) and J usage is TRBJ1-1, with TRBD1 as a possible D gene (5 bases). The CDR3 has 14 residues. The germline V and J ends were trimmed by 3 bases and 1 base, with 9 bases remaining between them. CDR1 and CDR2 from the germline V gene are LGHDT and YNNKEL (reference sequence). The CDR3 sequence is CASSHLTENTEAFF. CDR3 in DNA: TGTGCCAGCAGCCACCTGACAGAGAACACTGAAGCTTTCTTT.

The chain has TRBV4-2 and TRBJ2-7; tentative D call: TRBD1 (6 bases). Looked up from germline, CDR1 is LGHNA and CDR2 is YNFKEQ. CDR3 length: 16 amino acids. With 0 bases removed from V and 2 bases from J, the gap between germline ends came to 14 bases. The CDR3 reads CASSQELSQGAYEQYF. In DNA, the CDR3 is TGTGCCAGCAGCCAAGAACTCTCACAGGGAGCCTACGAGCAGTACTTC.

This sequence joins TRBV14 and TRBJ2-1, with 13 bases that match TRBD2. From germline, CDR1 is SGHDN and CDR2 FVKESK. The CDR3 contains 16 residues. J lost 6 bases, V lost 0 bases, and 2 bases had no gene match. The CDR3 bases are TGTGCCAGCAGCCAAGATAGACTAGCGGGAGGCAATGAGCAGTTCTTC. This sequence encodes CASSQDRLAGGNEQFF.

The CDR3 DNA reads TGTGCCAGCAGCTCCCCCCGCAGGTCGAATGAAAAACTGTTTTTT. This gives the protein CASSSPRRSNEKLFF. The chain employs TRBV11-2 and TRBJ1-4; unclear D gene. The CDR3 has 15 amino acids. V dropped 4 bases and J dropped 5 bases, with 14 bases sitting between them. Germline V lookup: CDR1 SGHAT, CDR2 FQNNGV.

The chain is built from TRBV9 and TRBJ2-1; TRBD2 matches at 11 bases. The CDR3 runs to 14 residues. J was trimmed by 9 bases and V by 4 bases; bases with no gene match: 6. CDR1 and CDR2 (germline): SGDLS, YYNGEE. DNA of the CDR3: TGTGCCAGCAGCTCCGGGACTAGCGGAGGTGAGCAGTTCTTC. Its protein product is CASSSGTSGGEQFF.

This clone has a handful of counts. The chain combines TRBV7-2 with TRBJ2-7, with a weak D call TRBD2 (7 bases). This CDR3 has 14 residues. Germline V gene data show CDR1 as SGHTA and CDR2 as FQGNSA. Trimming took off 5 bases at V and 7 bases at J, with 18 bases between the two ends. The CDR3 sequence: CASSDGGGRLEQYF. DNA of the CDR3: TGTGCCAGCAGCGATGGGGGGGGGCGCTTAGAGCAGTACTTC.

This rearrangement joins TRBV24-1 to TRBJ1-6; 9 nucleotides agree with TRBD1. Trimming cost V 5 bases and J 7 bases; bases outside gene matches: 2. Germline V lookup: CDR1 KGHDR, CDR2 SFDVKD. The CDR3 sequence is 14 residues long. Here the CDR3 reads CATSAGTGNSPLHF. CDR3 nucleotide sequence: TGTGCCACCAGTGCCGGGACAGGGAATTCACCCCTCCACTTT.

In its sample, this clone was seen once. The rearrangement links TRBV6-2 or TRBV6-3 to TRBJ2-3; 11 nucleotides agree with TRBD2. Germline values: CDR1 MNHEY, CDR2 SVGEGT. Losses at the gene ends were 5 bases for V and 5 bases for J; bases not matched to a gene: 6. The CDR3 spans 15 residues. The CDR3 DNA is TGTGCCAGCAGTCGTACTAGCGGGGGTGAAGATACGCAGTATTTT. Its protein is CASSRTSGGEDTQYF.

Here the CDR3 reads CASSSTGTTNTGELFF. The CDR3 nucleotides are TGCGCCAGCAGCTCTACCGGGACAACGAACACCGGGGAGCTGTTTTTT. The chain carries TRBV5-1 and TRBJ2-2; D might be TRBD1 (6 bases). The CDR3 totals 16 residues. Germline V gene sequence: CDR1 SGHRS, CDR2 YFSETQ. With 3 bases removed from V and 0 bases from J, the gap between germline ends came to 12 bases.

The rearrangement joins TRBV18 to TRBJ2-5, with TRBD2 identical over 14 bases. The CDR3 totals 18 residues. Germline trimming cut 2 bases from V and 4 bases from J; bases unmatched to any gene: 9. Germline lookup yields CDR1 KGHSH and CDR2 LQKENI. The CDR3 DNA is TGTGCCAGCTCACCAGTTCGGACTAGCGGGGGGCCGGGAGAGACCCAGTACTTC. Amino acid sequence: CASSPVRTSGGPGETQYF.

Concerning this clone itself: The sample contains more than one DNA sequence encoding this CDR3. V usage is TRBV9 and J usage is TRBJ2-2, with 11 bases fitting TRBD1. CDR1 is SGDLS, CDR2 YYNGEE, per germline. V shed 2 bases and J 1 base; nucleotides not matched to a gene: 4. The CDR3 length is 17 residues. CDR3 residues: CASSVGTGGRNTGELFF. CDR3 sequence (DNA): TGTGCCAGCAGCGTCGGGACAGGGGGTCGGAACACCGGGGAGCTGTTTTTT.

V is TRBV2 and J is TRBJ2-5; 7 positions agree with TRBD2. The germline CDR1 and CDR2 sequences are SNHLY and FYNNEI. The CDR3 has 15 residues. The trim removed 6 bases at V and 5 bases at J, leaving 12 bases unmatched. The CDR3 reads CASSPTLAAVETQYF. Here the CDR3 DNA reads TGTGCCAGCAGCCCCACCCTAGCGGCGGTGGAGACCCAGTACTTC.

The V call is TRBV19, the J call TRBJ1-1; D is undetermined. The V end was cut by 0 bases, the J end by 3 bases, with 5 bases between. CDR3 length: 13 residues. The germline gives CDR1 LNHDA, CDR2 SQIVND (reference sequence). The CDR3 nucleotides read TGTGCCAGTAGTATAGATCGGGACACTGAAGCTTTCTTT. Its translation is CASSIDRDTEAFF.

The rearrangement joins TRBV3-1 (or the pseudogene TRBV3-2) to TRBJ2-1, with 13 positions matching TRBD2. With 2 bases clipped from V and 8 bases from J, the junction kept 9 bases outside the gene matches. The germline V gene has CDR1 LGHDT and CDR2 YNNKEL (reference sequence). The CDR3 is made up of 17 amino acids. In DNA, the CDR3 is TGTGCCAGCAGCCAACATACTAGCGGGGGGGCCCCGGATGAGCAGTTCTTC. Amino acids: CASSQHTSGGAPDEQFF.

The V call is TRBV7-9, the J call TRBJ1-5; the D is unclear. V lost 1 base and J lost 7, with 8 bases in between. The CDR3 has 13 residues. Germline assignment: CDR1 SEHNR and CDR2 FQNEAQ (reference sequence). CDR3 loop: CASSLVEGQPQHF. CDR3 sequence (DNA): TGTGCCAGCAGCTTAGTGGAGGGACAGCCCCAGCATTTT.

V gene TRBV18 combines with J gene TRBJ2-5; TRBD2 matches 9 bases. This CDR3 is 15 amino acids long. After removal of 0 bases from V and 5 bases from J, the junction contained 4 bases not matched to a gene. The germline gives CDR1 KGHSH, CDR2 LQKENI. Here the CDR3 reads CASSPPSGSKETQYF. The CDR3 bases are TGTGCCAGCTCACCACCTAGCGGGAGTAAGGAGACCCAGTACTTC. Supplemented by reference TRBV18 and TRBJ2-5, the full variable domain reads NAGVMQNPRHLVRRRGQEARLRCSPMKGHSHVYWYRQLPEEGLKFMVYLQKENIIDESGMPKERFSAEFPKEGPSILRIQQVVRGDSAAYFCASSPPSGSKETQYFGPGTRLLVL.

Here the CDR3 DNA reads TGTGCCAGCAGCCTACTAGCGGGGGGCTTCGAGCAGTACTTC. This encodes CASSLLAGGFEQYF. The chain is built from TRBV3-1 (or the pseudogene TRBV3-2) and TRBJ2-7, with 12 bases that match TRBD2. The CDR3 spans 14 residues. Germline CDR1 reads LGHDT; CDR2 reads YNNKEL (reference sequence). The J segment lost 6 bases and the V segment lost 4 bases, leaving 4 bases of the junction unmatched.

The chain carries TRBV7-2 and TRBJ2-5, with 9 bases fitting TRBD2. The ends lost 1 base at V and 5 bases at J; junction bases unmatched: 5. The V gene's germline CDR1 is SGHTA and CDR2 FQGNSA. This CDR3 region has 15 residues. The CDR3 DNA reads TGTGCCAGCAGCTTAGTTAGCGGGGGCTGGGAGACCCAGTACTTC. Its protein product is CASSLVSGGWETQYF.

This sequence joins TRBV6-5 and TRBJ1-6; D is perhaps TRBD1 (5 bases). V was trimmed by 6 bases and J by 7 bases, leaving 16 bases between them. This CDR3 region has 15 residues. The germline gives CDR1 MNHEY, CDR2 SVGAGI. The chain's CDR3 is CASRGGPLTNSPLHF. The CDR3 DNA is TGTGCCAGCAGGGGGGGACCTCTAACCAATTCACCCCTCCACTTT.

About this clone: The sample has other DNA sequences that encode this CDR3 too. The V call is TRBV5-1, the J call TRBJ2-1; 10 bases align to TRBD2. J lost 4 bases, V lost 0 bases, and 1 base had no gene match. This CDR3 comprises 15 residues. Looked up from germline, CDR1 is SGHRS and CDR2 is YFSETQ. The CDR3 DNA sequence: TGCGCCAGCAGCTTGGAGACTAGCGGGTACAATGAGCAGTTCTTC. This translates into CASSLETSGYNEQFF.

Regarding this clone: A read error is possible here, since a much larger clone lies one base away. The chain links TRBV6-6 to TRBJ1-5, with D tentatively TRBD1 (5 bases). V was pared by 2 bases and J by 4 bases, with 9 bases between. The CDR3 contains 14 residues. Per germline, CDR1 MNHNY and CDR2 SVGAGI (reference sequence). Here the CDR3 reads CASSYGAGNQPQHF. The CDR3 nucleotides are TGTGCCAGCAGTTACGGGGCAGGGAATCAGCCCCAGCATTTT.

The chain links TRBV5-8 to TRBJ1-2, with D possibly matching TRBD1 (6 bases). Germline-derived CDR1 and CDR2 are SGHTS and YDEGEE. V lost 2 bases and J lost 4, with 9 bases in between. This CDR3 contains 13 residues. The CDR3 DNA sequence: TGTGCCAGCAGCTTACTACAGGGCTATGGCTACACCTTC. Amino acid sequence: CASSLLQGYGYTF.

The chain combines TRBV29-1 with TRBJ1-1; tentatively, D is TRBD1 (6 bases). Germline loops: CDR1 SQVTM, CDR2 ANQGSEA. The CDR3 runs to 13 residues. V gave up 6 bases and J gave up 3 bases, with 14 bases separating them. The CDR3 DNA follows: TGCAGCGTGTGGACAGCCACCTACACTGAAGCTTTCTTT. It yields the protein CSVWTATYTEAFF.

This chain links TRBV16 with TRBJ1-1; the D gene is possibly TRBD1 (5 bases). CDR1 is KGHSY and CDR2 is FQNENV in the germline V gene. Trimming left V 2 bases short and J 5 bases short, with 12 bases between. The CDR3 spans 14 residues. CDR3 sequence (DNA): TGTGCCAGCAGCCAAGGGCCAGGGTATACTGAAGCTTTCTTT. Residues: CASSQGPGYTEAFF. The full variable domain, completed using reference TRBV16 and TRBJ1-1, is GEEVAQTPKHLVRGEGQKAKLYCAPIKGHSYVFWYQQVLKNEFKFLISFQNENVFDETGMPKERFSAKCLPNSPCSLEIQATKLEDSAVYFCASSQGPGYTEAFFGQGTRLTVV.

The CDR3 region is CASSAPISGQGGYTF. CDR3 nucleotides: TGTGCCAGCAGCGCCCCCATCTCGGGACAGGGGGGCTACACCTTC. This chain joins TRBV9 and TRBJ1-2, with 10 positions matching TRBD1. The CDR3 is 15 amino acids. CDR1 is SGDLS and CDR2 is YYNGEE in the germline V gene. The junction had 10 bases not matched to a gene; V was cut back by 3 bases and J by 8 bases. Variable domain in full (rest from reference TRBV9 and TRBJ1-2): DSGVTQTPKHLITATGQRVTLRCSPRSGDLSVYWYQQSLDQGLQFLIQYYNGEERAKGNILERFSAQQFPDLHSELNLSSLELGDSALYFCASSAPISGQGGYTFGSGTRLTVV.

This chain uses TRBV11-2 with TRBJ1-6; D is perhaps TRBD1 (6 bases). Per the germline V gene, CDR1 is SGHAT and CDR2 is FQNNGV. This CDR3 contains 15 residues. Between the trimmed V and J ends, which lost 0 bases and 5 bases, there was a span of 8 bases. CDR3 nucleotides: TGTGCCAGCAGCTTAGACAGGGGAAATAATTCACCCCTCCACTTT. Its translation: CASSLDRGNNSPLHF.

This chain links TRBV5-1 with TRBJ2-7; 7 bases are shared with TRBD1. This CDR3 has 16 amino acids. J lost 0 bases, V lost 4 bases, and 10 bases had no gene match. Per the germline V gene, CDR1 is SGHRS and CDR2 is YFSETQ. CDR3 nucleotides: TGCGCCAGCAGCACCACCCTCGGACAGGCCTCCTACGAGCAGTACTTC. Translation gives CASSTTLGQASYEQYF.

The genes are TRBV28 and TRBJ2-2; a possible D gene is TRBD1 (6 bases). The CDR3 runs to 14 residues. In germline, CDR1 is MDHEN, CDR2 SYDVKM. V was shortened by 7 bases and J by 2 bases, with 11 bases between the two germline ends. CDR3: CASTLDSNTGELFF. The CDR3 region has the DNA TGTGCCAGCACCCTGGACAGTAACACCGGGGAGCTGTTTTTT.

The chain carries TRBV7-8 and TRBJ2-5; TRBD1 aligns across 9 bases. CDR1 is SGHVS, CDR2 FQNEAQ, per germline. This CDR3 region has 16 residues. Trimming at V came to 5 bases and at J to 5 bases, leaving 12 bases not matched to a gene. The CDR3 DNA is TGTGCCAGCAGCCCAAGACGGGACAGGGATGGGGAGACCCAGTACTTC. This translates into CASSPRRDRDGETQYF. Drawing the rest from reference TRBV7-8 and TRBJ2-5, the complete variable domain is GAGVSQSPRYKVAKRGQDVALRCDPISGHVSLFWYQQALGQGPEFLTYFQNEAQLDKSGLPSDRFFAERPEGSVSTLKIQRTQQEDSAVYLCASSPRRDRDGETQYFGPGTRLLVL.